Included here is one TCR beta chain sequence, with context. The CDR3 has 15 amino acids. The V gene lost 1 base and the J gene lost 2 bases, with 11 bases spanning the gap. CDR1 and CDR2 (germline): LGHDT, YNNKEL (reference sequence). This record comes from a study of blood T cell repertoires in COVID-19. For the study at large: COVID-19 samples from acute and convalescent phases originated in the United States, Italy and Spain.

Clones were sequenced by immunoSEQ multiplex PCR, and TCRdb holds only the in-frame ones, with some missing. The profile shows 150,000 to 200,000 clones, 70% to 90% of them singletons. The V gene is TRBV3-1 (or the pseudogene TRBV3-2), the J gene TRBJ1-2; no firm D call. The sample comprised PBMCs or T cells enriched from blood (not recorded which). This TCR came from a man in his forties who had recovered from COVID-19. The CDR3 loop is CASSQAGGSNYGYTF. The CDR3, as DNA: TGTGCCAGCAGCCAAGCGGGAGGTTCCAACTATGGCTACACCTTC.